This TCR beta chain was captured by sequencing in a study of multiple sclerosis patients with progressive multifocal leukoencephalopathy. V lost 4 bases and J lost 4; bases outside the gene matches: 7. This CDR3 contains 15 residues. CDR1 and CDR2 from the germline V gene are SGHAT and FQNNGV. The time point is: time of PML onset. PML in natalizumab-treated patients developed after between roughly 15 and 56 months of natalizumab therapy. Profiled with immunoSEQ multiplex PCR; TCRdb holds only in-frame clones, not every one. Of 30,000 or so clones listed, about 90% were seen once; the top ten hold more than 3%.

The origin of this receptor is a human donor with progressive multifocal leukoencephalopathy. The V and J genes are TRBV11-2 and TRBJ2-7, with 10 bases matching TRBD2. Sequenced material: PBMCs, taken from a patient treated with natalizumab. The CDR3 protein is CASSSALAGDYEQYF. DNA for the CDR3: TGTGCCAGCAGCTCCGCTCTAGCGGGAGATTACGAGCAGTACTTC.